These 24 T cell receptor beta chains share one sample of origin, sequenced in a study of Graves' ophthalmopathy and Graves' hyperthyroidism. Amplified material comprised TCR beta CDR3 regions derived from RNA transcripts. The first round was an RT-PCR with HTBI primers, and the second round was a multiplex PCR. TCRdb itself ran the multiplex PCR reads through MiXCR, one entry per CDR3 protein. The sample lists hundreds of thousands of distinct CDR3 sequences; approximately 39% were seen once. The specimen was peripheral blood. Every receptor here comes from an adult man with Graves' ophthalmopathy.

This clonotype has a handful of counts. The chain employs TRBV6-5 and TRBJ1-4; D gene uncertain. Trimming left V 6 bases short and J 10 bases short, with 15 bases between. This CDR3 has 13 residues. Per the germline V gene, CDR1 is MNHEY and CDR2 is SVGAGI. The CDR3: CASSLARLGKLFF. CDR3 DNA sequence: TGTGCCAGCAGCCTAGCTCGCTTAGGAAAACTGTTTTTT.

This chain connects TRBV25-1 to TRBJ1-2; unclear D gene. V lost 5 bases and J 3 bases, leaving 10 bases between the germline ends. The CDR3 length is 13 residues. CDR1 and CDR2 (germline): MGHDK, SYGVNS. CDR3 sequence: CASSSNTDYGYTF. The CDR3 coding sequence is TGTGCCAGCAGTTCGAATACGGACTATGGCTACACCTTC.

This clonotype was recorded at least ten times. The CDR3 sequence is CASEYTSSGQETQYF. The CDR3, as DNA: TGTGCCAGCGAGTACACGTCGTCGGGGCAGGAGACCCAGTACTTC. The chain has TRBV12-3 or TRBV12-4 and TRBJ2-5; D assignment may be TRBD1 or TRBD2 (5 bases each). The CDR3 consists of 15 residues. Trimming shortened V by 8 bases and J by 5 bases, and 21 bases separated the two germline ends.

This clonotype was seen ten or more times. The genes are TRBV4-3 and TRBJ2-7; 9 bases match TRBD1. The trim removed 5 bases at V and 4 bases at J, leaving 9 bases unmatched. Germline CDR1 and CDR2: LGHNA and YSLEER. The CDR3 contains 15 residues. In DNA, the CDR3 is TGCGCCAGCAGCTACGGGACAGGGAAAGCATACGAGCAGTACTTC. It encodes CASSYGTGKAYEQYF.

This clonotype was found many times. This chain uses TRBV24-1 with TRBJ1-5, with a possible D match to TRBD1 (5 bases). The CDR3 totals 13 residues. Looked up from germline, CDR1 is KGHDR and CDR2 is SFDVKD. V was pared by 5 bases and J by 6 bases, with 10 bases between. CDR3 region: CATSGGVSQPQHF. CDR3 bases: TGTGCCACCAGTGGAGGGGTTAGTCAGCCCCAGCATTTT.

The table lists this clonotype with a count of one. The rearrangement uses TRBV10-3 and TRBJ2-5, with 10 bases identical to TRBD1. Germline CDR1 and CDR2: ENHRY and SYGVKD. CDR3 size: 12 residues. The CDR3 region has the DNA TGTGCTTGGGACAGGGGCCAAGAGACCCAGTACTTC. Translating it yields CAWDRGQETQYF.

V gene TRBV7-2 combines with J gene TRBJ1-4; D remains ambiguous. The germline V gene has CDR1 SGHTA and CDR2 FQGNSA. Between the trimmed V and J ends, which lost 5 bases and 8 bases, there was a span of 15 bases. The CDR3 spans 14 residues. The CDR3 nucleotides are TGTGCCAGCAGCCAGCCCTCAATCCCGGAAAAACTGTTTTTT. Amino acids: CASSQPSIPEKLFF.

This clonotype was found a few times. This chain links TRBV5-5 with TRBJ1-5, with D tentatively TRBD1 (5 bases). There are 15 residues in the CDR3. V shed 4 bases and J shed 4 bases, with 15 bases lying between them. Germline V CDR1 and CDR2: SGHKS, YYEKEE (reference sequence). The CDR3 DNA reads as TGTGCCAGCAGCCTGGCTGGGGGTTGGAATCAGCCCCAGCATTTT. It encodes CASSLAGGWNQPQHF.

The rearrangement joins TRBV2 to TRBJ1-3, with 11 bases that match TRBD1. The V and J ends lost 6 bases and 8 bases, in that order; junction bases with no gene match: 12. The CDR3 sequence is 16 residues long. CDR1 and CDR2 from the germline V gene are SNHLY and FYNNEI. CDR3 loop: CASRDGQGAAGDTIYF. As DNA, the CDR3 is TGTGCCAGCAGAGATGGACAGGGGGCCGCTGGTGACACCATATATTTT.

This clonotype was detected ten times or more. The chain joins TRBV10-3 to TRBJ2-2; D not resolved. The CDR3 is made up of 14 amino acids. Germline V CDR1 and CDR2: ENHRY, SYGVKD. Trimming cost V 0 bases and J 6 bases, with 8 bases left between them. As DNA, the CDR3 is TGTGCCATCAGTGAGTCGAACGGTTCCGGGGAGCTGTTTTTT. Translating it yields CAISESNGSGELFF.

This clonotype turned up a few times. This rearrangement joins TRBV20-1 to TRBJ2-7, with D perhaps matching TRBD1 or TRBD2 (5 bases each). V shed 3 bases and J shed 2 bases, with 14 bases lying between them. CDR3 length: 14 residues. The germline V gene encodes CDR1 DFQATT and CDR2 SNEGSKA (reference sequence). The CDR3 here is CSARVLGTAYEQYF. CDR3 sequence (DNA): TGCAGTGCTAGGGTACTAGGGACCGCCTACGAGCAGTACTTC.

This clonotype was picked up one time. The gene calls are TRBV7-7 and TRBJ2-7; D is uncertain. Germline CDR1 reads SSHAT; CDR2 reads FNYEAQ (reference sequence). The CDR3 extends over 11 amino acids. V dropped 10 bases and J dropped 5 bases, with 12 bases sitting between them. The CDR3, as DNA: TGTGCCACAACGTCTGGGGACGAGCAGTACTTC. It specifies CATTSGDEQYF. Using reference TRBV7-7 and TRBJ2-7 for the parts outside the CDR3, the full variable domain is GAGVSQSPRYKVTKRGQDVTLRCDPISSHATLYWYQQALGQGPEFLTYFNYEAQPDKSGLPSDRFSAERPEGSISTLTIQRTEQRDSAMYRCATTSGDEQYFGPGTRLTVT.

Ten or more counts support this clonotype. The chain carries TRBV29-1 and TRBJ1-2, with D uncertain. The CDR3 spans 13 residues. Trimming cost V 4 bases and J 0 bases, with 9 bases left between them. Germline CDR1 and CDR2: SQVTM and ANQGSEA. Here the CDR3 DNA reads TGCAGCGTTGGGGCAGAAGCTAACTATGGCTACACCTTC. Its protein product is CSVGAEANYGYTF.

With regard to this clonotype: Its ends do not fully match the called genes, so a read error is possible. The chain uses TRBV10-3 and TRBJ2-7; 7 nucleotides line up with TRBD1. Germline V gene sequence: CDR1 ENHRY, CDR2 SYGVKD. The CDR3 extends over 13 amino acids. CDR3 sequence reads: CASSEDRDHEQYF. The CDR3 DNA reads TGTGCCAGCAGTGAAGACAGGGACCACGAGCAGTACTTC.

There are many counts of this clonotype. This chain joins TRBV10-3 and TRBJ2-7, with 12 bases lining up with TRBD2. The CDR3 length is 15 residues. Germline V CDR1 and CDR2: ENHRY, SYGVKD. V lost 6 bases and J lost 3; bases outside the gene matches: 6. In DNA form, the CDR3 reads TGTGCCATCAGCCGTCTACTAGCGGGGGGCTACGAGCAGTACTTC. Translation: CAISRLLAGGYEQYF.

This clonotype appeared many times. This chain connects TRBV20-1 to TRBJ1-4; no clear D. CDR1 and CDR2 (germline): DFQATT, SNEGSKA (reference sequence). CDR3 length equals 13 residues. Trimming took off 1 base at V and 10 bases at J, with 13 bases between the two ends. CDR3 DNA: TGCAGTGCTAGAGGGACGGACGCGCGAAAACTGTTTTTT. It codes for CSARGTDARKLFF.

J is TRBJ2-3 and V is TRBV2; TRBD2 matches 9 bases. The CDR3 length is 17 residues. Germline CDR1 SNHLY, CDR2 FYNNEI. V was clipped by 4 bases and J by 2 bases; unmatched bases: 10. The CDR3 sequence is CASSGVSGGPSTDTQYF. As DNA, the CDR3 is TGTGCCAGCAGTGGGGTTAGCGGGGGCCCCTCCACAGATACGCAGTATTTT.

In this sample, this clonotype turned up many times. This sequence joins TRBV29-1 and TRBJ2-7, with TRBD2 matching 11 bases. The V gene's germline CDR1 is SQVTM and CDR2 ANQGSEA. CDR3 length equals 13 residues. V lost 6 bases to trimming and J lost 2 bases; unmatched junction nucleotides: 3. The CDR3 coding sequence is TGCAGCGTGGGGACTAGCGGCCCCTACGAGCAGTACTTC. Its protein product is CSVGTSGPYEQYF.

In the case of this clonotype: This likely comes from a read error, as the CDR3 has no conserved phenylalanine or tryptophan at its end. V usage is TRBV9 and J usage is TRBJ1-6; tentative D call: TRBD1 (5 bases). V was trimmed by 1 base and J by 7 bases, leaving 9 bases between them. Germline CDR1 is SGDLS and CDR2 is YYNGEE. This CDR3 has 14 residues. The CDR3 DNA sequence: TGTGCCAGCAGCGTACGGGGACCCAATTCACCCCTCCACTCT. Its translation: CASSVRGPNSPLHS.

J is TRBJ2-3 and V is TRBV24-1; unclear D gene. Trimming removed 3 bases at V and 0 bases at J, with 18 bases between. Germline lookup yields CDR1 KGHDR and CDR2 SFDVKD. CDR3 length: 18 amino acids. The CDR3 DNA reads as TGTGCCACCAGTGATCGATTACAGCTAATAACGAGCACAGATACGCAGTATTTT. It codes for CATSDRLQLITSTDTQYF.

The sample holds a few counts of this clonotype. The rearrangement joins TRBV6-4 to TRBJ2-3, with TRBD2 matching 10 bases. The germline V gene has CDR1 MRHNA and CDR2 SNTAGT. The CDR3 is made up of 15 amino acids. Losses at the gene ends were 5 bases for V and 0 bases for J; bases not matched to a gene: 2. The CDR3 spells CASSMTSGSTDTQYF. The CDR3 DNA sequence: TGTGCCAGCAGTATGACTAGCGGGAGCACAGATACGCAGTATTTT.

The gene calls are TRBV29-1 and TRBJ2-7, with TRBD1 as a possible D gene (5 bases). Germline V lookup: CDR1 SQVTM, CDR2 ANQGSEA. CDR3 size: 14 residues. Deletions cut 8 bases from V and 1 base from J, with 18 bases between. The CDR3 reads CSSQGSGSSYEQYF. The CDR3 DNA reads TGCAGCAGCCAAGGGTCAGGGTCTTCCTACGAGCAGTACTTC.

This clonotype was counted at least ten times. The J gene is TRBJ1-1, the V gene TRBV7-8, with TRBD1 matching 10 bases. The germline gives CDR1 SGHVS, CDR2 FQNEAQ. The CDR3 covers 15 residues. V lost 5 bases and J lost 5; bases outside the gene matches: 8. CDR3 region: CASSVTGTGVTEAFF. The CDR3 DNA reads TGTGCCAGCAGCGTAACCGGGACAGGGGTGACTGAAGCTTTCTTT.

This clonotype has ten or more counts. A read error may produce the germline difference seen at one junction end. This chain links TRBV19 with TRBJ1-2; 12 positions agree with TRBD1. Germline loops: CDR1 LNHDA, CDR2 SQIVND (reference sequence). The CDR3 length is 14 residues. The CDR3 sequence is CASRGQGAYYSYTF. As DNA, the CDR3 is TGTGCCAGTAGGGGACAGGGGGCTTACTATAGCTACACCTTC.